The T cell receptor beta chain described here comes from a study of T cells in tuberculosis. Profiling relied on immunoSEQ multiplex PCR, and the TCRdb table lists in-frame clones only, not all of them. The table shows 20,000 to 25,000 clones, with roughly nine tenths occurring only once. The CDR3 covers 14 residues. Germline CDR1 is LNHNV and CDR2 is YYDKDF (reference sequence). With V trimmed by 5 bases and J by 6 bases, 8 bases remained unmatched. Specimen: PBMCs. The TCR originated in a donor aged 10 to 29 with latent tuberculosis or without tuberculosis infection. V is TRBV15 and J is TRBJ1-2, with 8 bases matching TRBD1. CDR3 amino acids: CATSSRGRAHGYTF. The CDR3 coding sequence is TGTGCCACCAGCTCCAGGGGGCGAGCTCATGGCTACACCTTC.